The clone carrying this T cell receptor (beta chain) was counted a few times. What it recognizes is unknown. This sample is drawn from a study of T cell responses to AZD1222 COVID-19 vaccine. General observations from the study: Targets within unmutated variant regions were reportedly found for nearly half of spike-specific TCRs.

Germline V gene data show CDR1 as SEHNR and CDR2 as FQNEAQ (reference sequence). The CDR3 consists of 12 residues. V was trimmed by 2 bases and J by 4 bases, leaving 4 bases between them. Libraries were prepared by immunoSEQ multiplex PCR; TCRdb keeps only in-frame clonotypes and omits some of them. The table lists about 150,000 clones, more than 90% of them singletons. The chain is built from TRBV7-9 and TRBJ2-3; D gene ambiguous. The specimen was peripheral blood, collected 28 days after the second AZD1222 dose. The receptor was isolated from an adult who received the AZD1222 COVID-19 vaccine. CDR3 residues: CASSLMADTQYF. DNA of the CDR3: TGTGCCAGCAGCTTAATGGCAGATACGCAGTATTTT.